One and the same sample provided the 21 T cell receptor beta chains below, sequenced in a study of shared clonotypes between healthy human individuals. Sequencing used immunoSEQ multiplex PCR; TCRdb keeps in-frame clones, though not all of them. The table includes over a million clones, approximately 97% detected once. Sequencing was performed on naive CD4+ T cells sorted from blood. Subset specified: CD45RA+ positively selected. Every receptor here comes from a man aged 25 to 40 in good health.

A remark on this clone: Sequence at one end of the junction differs from germline and may be a read error. The chain couples TRBV5-4 to TRBJ1-2; D perhaps matches TRBD1 (6 bases). The V gene's germline CDR1 is SGHNT and CDR2 YYREEE (reference sequence). The CDR3 has 11 residues. CDR3 nucleotide sequence: TGTGCCAGCAGCTTGAGGGGACACAGCGTATTC. It translates to CASSLRGHSVF.

V and J are TRBV7-9 and TRBJ1-1; D not resolved. CDR3 length equals 14 residues. V lost 5 bases to trimming and J lost 8 bases, with 18 bases between them. Germline CDR1 reads SEHNR; CDR2 reads FQNEAQ (reference sequence). CDR3 coding DNA: TGTGCCAGCAGCATACAAACGCCACTTCCCGAAGCTTTCTTT. Amino acid sequence: CASSIQTPLPEAFF.

This clone occurred once. The chain employs TRBV5-1 and TRBJ2-2, with 10 nucleotides matching TRBD1. There are 17 residues in the CDR3. Germline V lookup: CDR1 SGHRS, CDR2 YFSETQ. Trimming at V came to 1 base and at J to 0 bases, leaving 3 bases not matched to a gene. The CDR3 protein is CASSLLGQGSNTGELFF. The CDR3 DNA reads TGCGCCAGCAGCTTGTTGGGACAGGGGTCGAACACCGGGGAGCTGTTTTTT.

The chain employs TRBV19 and TRBJ2-5; TRBD2 is a possible D gene (6 bases). Germline loops: CDR1 LNHDA, CDR2 SQIVND (reference sequence). The CDR3 length is 15 residues. V lost 0 bases to trimming and J lost 5 bases, with 13 bases between them. CDR3 protein: CASSIDLGLRETQYF. The CDR3 nucleotides are TGTGCCAGTAGTATAGATCTAGGACTAAGGGAGACCCAGTACTTC.

J is TRBJ2-3 and V is TRBV4-3; either TRBD1 or TRBD2 may supply D (5 bases each). The length of the CDR3 is 16 residues. V was pared by 3 bases and J by 0 bases, with 13 bases between. Germline CDR1 LGHNA, CDR2 YSLEER. CDR3 sequence (DNA): TGCGCCAGCAGCCATCCCGGGACCCAAAGCACAGATACGCAGTATTTT. This codes for CASSHPGTQSTDTQYF.

V and J are TRBV7-6 and TRBJ2-1, with D perhaps TRBD1 (6 bases). CDR1 SGHVS and CDR2 FNYEAQ come from the germline V gene. The CDR3 runs to 13 residues. The V and J ends lost 5 bases and 8 bases respectively, with 13 bases between them. CDR3 sequence (DNA): TGTGCCAGCAGCGTACACAGGGTTCATGAGCAGTTCTTC. Encoded protein: CASSVHRVHEQFF.

The genes are TRBV5-1 and TRBJ1-2; D may be TRBD1 (5 bases). The CDR3 sequence is 14 residues long. CDR1 is SGHRS and CDR2 is YFSETQ in the germline V gene. Trimming took off 4 bases at V and 0 bases at J, with 10 bases between the two ends. CDR3 loop: CASSGDGANYGYTF. The CDR3, as DNA: TGCGCCAGCAGCGGGGACGGAGCTAACTATGGCTACACCTTC. The complete variable domain, with remaining parts taken from reference TRBV5-1 and TRBJ1-2, reads KAGVTQTPRYLIKTRGQQVTLSCSPISGHRSVSWYQQTPGQGLQFLFEYFSETQRNKGNFPGRFSGRQFSNSRSEMNVSTLELGDSALYLCASSGDGANYGYTFGSGTRLTVV.

This chain links TRBV5-5 with TRBJ2-7, with 8 bases aligning to TRBD2. With 0 bases clipped from V and 3 bases from J, the junction kept 2 bases outside the gene matches. The V gene's germline CDR1 is SGHKS and CDR2 YYEKEE (reference sequence). The CDR3 has 14 residues. CDR3 sequence: CASSLVLAVYEQYF. The CDR3 DNA sequence: TGTGCCAGCAGCTTGGTACTAGCGGTCTACGAGCAGTACTTC.

The CDR3 loop reads CASSYLGGEDGYTF. The CDR3, as DNA: TGTGCCAGCAGTTACTTGGGGGGGGAAGATGGCTACACCTTC. The J gene is TRBJ1-2, the V gene TRBV6-5, with D perhaps TRBD1 (5 bases). The CDR3 is made up of 14 amino acids. The germline gives CDR1 MNHEY, CDR2 SVGAGI. The V and J ends lost 1 base and 6 bases respectively, with 12 bases between them.

The chain carries TRBV5-5 and TRBJ1-2; D gene uncertain. V was trimmed by 3 bases and J by 2 bases, leaving 11 bases between them. The CDR3 is made up of 14 amino acids. Per the germline V gene, CDR1 is SGHKS and CDR2 is YYEKEE (reference sequence). CDR3 protein: CASSSAGLNYGYTF. CDR3 sequence (DNA): TGTGCCAGCAGCTCTGCCGGGCTAAACTATGGCTACACCTTC.

The CDR3 spells CASSLIRSAGAFSTRLEKTEAFF. The CDR3 DNA reads TGCGCCAGCAGCTTGATCCGGAGCGCAGGGGCCTTCTCGACAAGACTCGAAAAAACTGAAGCTTTCTTT. V gene TRBV5-1 combines with J gene TRBJ1-1, with TRBD1 as a possible D gene (6 bases). V was trimmed by 1 base and J by 5 bases, leaving 39 bases between them. This CDR3 contains 23 residues. In germline, CDR1 is SGHRS, CDR2 YFSETQ.

The chain has TRBV25-1 and TRBJ2-2, with 7 positions matching TRBD1. The germline V gene has CDR1 MGHDK and CDR2 SYGVNS. The CDR3 is 13 amino acids. The junction had 0 bases not matched to a gene; V was cut back by 2 bases and J by 6 bases. CDR3 amino acids: CASSETGAGELFF. CDR3 nucleotide sequence: TGTGCCAGCAGTGAAACAGGGGCCGGGGAGCTGTTTTTT.

The chain combines TRBV5-5 with TRBJ2-7, with 11 bases fitting TRBD1. V was pared by 1 base and J by 3 bases, with 12 bases of the junction left unmatched. The CDR3 runs to 18 residues. Germline V CDR1 and CDR2: SGHKS, YYEKEE (reference sequence). The CDR3 loop reads CASSLPGQGTGGLYEQYF. The CDR3 coding sequence is TGTGCCAGCAGCTTGCCTGGGCAGGGGACAGGGGGGCTCTACGAGCAGTACTTC.

This chain links TRBV15 with TRBJ2-5; 7 bases map to TRBD2. V lost 5 bases and J lost 2; bases outside the gene matches: 5. Looked up from germline, CDR1 is LNHNV and CDR2 is YYDKDF (reference sequence). The CDR3 length is 14 residues. CDR3 loop: CATSARRGQETQYF. Here the CDR3 DNA reads TGTGCCACCAGCGCCCGGCGGGGGCAAGAGACCCAGTACTTC.

This clone was seen a few times. V gene TRBV10-2 combines with J gene TRBJ2-2; D is uncertain. Trimming shortened V by 10 bases and J by 7 bases, and 7 bases separated the two germline ends. Germline CDR1 WSHSY, CDR2 SAAADI. The CDR3 extends over 10 amino acids. For the CDR3, the DNA is TGCGCCACCTCCCACGGGGAGCTGTTTTTT. Amino acids: CATSHGELFF.

This chain links TRBV15 with TRBJ2-7; D tentatively fits TRBD1 or TRBD2 (5 bases each). The CDR3 covers 14 residues. V was clipped by 0 bases and J by 5 bases, with 11 bases between them. The germline V gene has CDR1 LNHNV and CDR2 YYDKDF (reference sequence). In DNA form, the CDR3 reads TGTGCCACCAGCAGAGACAGGGAGTGGCACGAGCAGTACTTC. Translating it yields CATSRDREWHEQYF.

The chain has TRBV11-2 and TRBJ2-3; 7 positions agree with TRBD2. The CDR3 totals 16 residues. The V and J ends lost 5 bases and 4 bases, in that order; junction bases with no gene match: 12. The germline V gene encodes CDR1 SGHAT and CDR2 FQNNGV. CDR3 in amino acids: CASSDKGRAIADTQYF. CDR3 bases: TGTGCCAGCAGCGACAAGGGGAGGGCCATAGCAGATACGCAGTATTTT.

The rearrangement links TRBV5-1 to TRBJ2-6; D is unresolved. This CDR3 is built from 16 residues. Trimming left V 1 base short and J 0 bases short, with 8 bases between. Germline V gene data show CDR1 as SGHRS and CDR2 as YFSETQ. For the CDR3, the DNA is TGCGCCAGCAGCTTGTTAGTCCACTCTGGGGCCAACGTCCTGACTTTC. Amino acid sequence: CASSLLVHSGANVLTF.

The chain has TRBV4-1 and TRBJ2-1; 8 nucleotides match TRBD2. The junction had 8 bases not matched to a gene; V was cut back by 0 bases and J by 7 bases. CDR1 is MGHRA, CDR2 YSYEKL, per germline. The CDR3 covers 16 residues. The CDR3 region has the DNA TGCGCCAGCAGCCAAGATCGGGGACTAGTGTTGAATGAGCAGTTCTTC. Amino acid sequence: CASSQDRGLVLNEQFF.

The rearrangement uses TRBV2 and TRBJ1-3; D unresolved. V shed 5 bases and J shed 9 bases, with 5 bases lying between them. The CDR3 has 10 amino acids. Germline-derived CDR1 and CDR2 are SNHLY and FYNNEI. The CDR3 loop reads CASSTFTIYF. CDR3 sequence (DNA): TGTGCCAGCAGTACCTTCACCATATATTTT. The whole variable domain, filled in from reference TRBV2 and TRBJ1-3, reads EPEVTQTPSHQVTQMGQEVILRCVPISNHLYFYWYRQILGQKVEFLVSFYNNEISEKSEIFDDQFSVERPDGSNFTLKIRSTKLEDSAMYFCASSTFTIYFGEGSWLTVV.

V usage is TRBV5-1 and J usage is TRBJ2-3, with a tentative D call TRBD2 (6 bases). Germline V gene sequence: CDR1 SGHRS, CDR2 YFSETQ. This CDR3 contains 14 residues. Between the trimmed V and J ends, which lost 7 bases and 2 bases, there was a span of 14 bases. Written as DNA, the CDR3 is TGCGCCAGCCGACTAGTGGGTTACACAGATACGCAGTATTTT. Translation gives CASRLVGYTDTQYF.